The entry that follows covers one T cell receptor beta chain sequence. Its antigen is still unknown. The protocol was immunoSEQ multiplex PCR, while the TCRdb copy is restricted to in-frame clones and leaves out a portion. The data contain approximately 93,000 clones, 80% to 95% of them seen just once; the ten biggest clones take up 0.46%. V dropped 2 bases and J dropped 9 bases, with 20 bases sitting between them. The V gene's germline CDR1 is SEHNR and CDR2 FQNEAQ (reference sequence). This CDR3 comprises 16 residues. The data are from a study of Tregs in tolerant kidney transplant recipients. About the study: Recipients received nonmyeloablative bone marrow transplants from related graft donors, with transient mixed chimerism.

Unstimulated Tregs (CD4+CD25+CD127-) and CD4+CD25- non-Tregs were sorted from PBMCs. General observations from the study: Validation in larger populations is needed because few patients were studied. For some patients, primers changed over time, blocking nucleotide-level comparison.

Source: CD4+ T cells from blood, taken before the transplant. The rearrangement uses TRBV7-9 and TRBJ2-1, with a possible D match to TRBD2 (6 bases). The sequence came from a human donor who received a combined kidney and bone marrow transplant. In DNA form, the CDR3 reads TGTGCCAGCAGCTTATCCGGGAGTTCTCGTGTTCTTGAGCAGTTCTTC. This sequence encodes CASSLSGSSRVLEQFF.